This entry lists 22 T cell receptor beta chains sequenced from one sample in a study of identical twins. One entry per CDR3 protein results from TCRdb running MiXCR on the 5' RACE reads. The data hold over 550,000 distinct CDR3 sequences, with roughly 7.2% observed a single time. The same sample was also used in a study of yellow fever vaccine responses in identical twins.

The specimen sequenced was PBMCs. The receptors here all came from a woman aged 18-29 years in good health.

The genes are TRBV6-5 and TRBJ2-7, with D maybe TRBD1 (5 bases). Trimming removed 2 bases at V and 7 bases at J, with 18 bases between. The germline V gene encodes CDR1 MNHEY and CDR2 SVGAGI. This CDR3 comprises 15 residues. CDR3 in DNA: TGTGCCAGCAGTTACCGGCCAGGGCCGATGGGGGAGCAGTACTTC. This encodes CASSYRPGPMGEQYF.

The chain combines TRBV28 with TRBJ1-6, with D possibly TRBD1 on 6 matching bases. V lost 8 bases to trimming and J lost 13 bases, with 27 bases between them. This CDR3 contains 16 residues. Germline V gene sequence: CDR1 MDHEN, CDR2 SYDVKM. The DNA of the CDR3 is TGTGCCAGCTCGGGGGCCGCCTGGGTCTCCCCTCACCCCCTCCACTTT. Translating gives CASSGAAWVSPHPLHF.

This clonotype appeared a few times. V usage is TRBV12-3 or TRBV12-4 and J usage is TRBJ1-6; 9 bases are shared with TRBD1. This CDR3 spans 13 amino acids. V trimming: 6 bases; J trimming: 10 bases; junction bases outside the gene matches: 4. The CDR3 protein is CASRGQGSSPLHF. As DNA, the CDR3 is TGTGCCAGCAGGGGACAGGGAAGCTCACCCCTCCACTTT.

This sequence joins TRBV3-1 and TRBJ2-1; 9 nucleotides agree with TRBD1. The length of the CDR3 is 16 residues. CDR1 and CDR2 from the germline V gene are LGHDT and YNNKEL (reference sequence). V was pared by 2 bases and J by 5 bases, with 7 bases of the junction left unmatched. CDR3 in DNA: TGTGCCAGCAGCCAAATGGGGACAGGGAGCCACAATGAGCAGTTCTTC. This sequence encodes CASSQMGTGSHNEQFF.

The genes are TRBV3-1 and TRBJ2-7; TRBD2 agrees at 8 bases. CDR1 LGHDT and CDR2 YNNKEL come from the germline V gene (reference sequence). V lost 4 bases, J lost 4 bases, and 6 bases stayed unmatched. CDR3 length equals 14 residues. The CDR3: CASSRAGELYEQYF. Here the CDR3 DNA reads TGTGCCAGCAGCCGAGCGGGAGAACTATACGAGCAGTACTTC.

This clonotype was seen only a few times. V is TRBV4-2 and J is TRBJ2-1; 10 bases fit TRBD2. The CDR3 has 16 residues. V was pared by 3 bases and J by 4 bases, with 6 bases of the junction left unmatched. CDR1 is LGHNA and CDR2 is YNFKEQ in the germline V gene. The chain's CDR3 is CASSQDGTSEYNEQFF. The CDR3 bases are TGTGCCAGCAGCCAGGACGGGACTAGCGAATACAATGAGCAGTTCTTC.

The chain combines TRBV28 with TRBJ2-7; D possibly corresponds to TRBD2 (5 bases). Trimming took 4 bases from V and 6 from J, leaving 13 bases between them. CDR3 length: 13 residues. Germline V lookup: CDR1 MDHEN, CDR2 SYDVKM. DNA for the CDR3: TGTGCCAGCAGTTCCGTACTAGTTGCCGAGCAGTACTTC. This codes for CASSSVLVAEQYF.

In its sample, this clonotype was seen many times. The rearrangement links TRBV11-2 to TRBJ2-7; TRBD1 matches at 9 bases. The trim removed 4 bases at V and 4 bases at J, leaving 8 bases unmatched. CDR3 length: 15 residues. Germline CDR1 and CDR2: SGHAT and FQNNGV. CDR3 sequence: CASSSYRGPGYEQYF. DNA of the CDR3: TGTGCCAGCAGCTCCTACAGGGGGCCGGGGTACGAGCAGTACTTC.

The table lists this clonotype with a few counts. The gene calls are TRBV20-1 and TRBJ1-2, with 8 bases lining up with TRBD1. The CDR3 consists of 14 residues. The germline V gene encodes CDR1 DFQATT and CDR2 SNEGSKA (reference sequence). The V segment lost 5 bases and the J segment 8 bases; nucleotides outside the gene matches: 13. The CDR3 reads CSAPPADRARGYTF. DNA for the CDR3: TGCAGTGCTCCCCCGGCGGACAGGGCAAGAGGCTACACCTTC.

This clonotype appeared a few times. The chain couples TRBV6-1 to TRBJ2-3; 10 bases match TRBD2. The CDR3 spans 15 residues. The germline V gene encodes CDR1 MNHNS and CDR2 SASEGT. The V gene end was trimmed by 0 bases and the J gene end by 4 bases; junction bases not matched to a gene: 1. The CDR3 loop is CASSEASGGPDTQYF. DNA of the CDR3: TGTGCCAGCAGTGAAGCTAGCGGGGGGCCAGATACGCAGTATTTT.

CDR3 amino acids: CASNPRGQVEAFF. CDR3 DNA sequence: TGTGCCAGCAACCCAAGGGGACAGGTTGAAGCTTTCTTT. This chain uses TRBV11-2 with TRBJ1-1, with 8 bases that match TRBD1. V was pared by 7 bases and J by 7 bases, with 8 bases of the junction left unmatched. This CDR3 is 13 amino acids long. CDR1 is SGHAT, CDR2 FQNNGV, per germline.

This clonotype was seen a handful of times. This chain joins TRBV5-1 and TRBJ2-3; TRBD2 aligns across 11 bases. V lost 0 bases to trimming and J lost 0 bases; unmatched junction nucleotides: 6. This CDR3 contains 18 residues. Germline lookup yields CDR1 SGHRS and CDR2 YFSETQ. The DNA of the CDR3 is TGCGCCAGCAGCTTGGCGAGAGGACTAGCGGGCAGCACAGATACGCAGTATTTT. It translates to CASSLARGLAGSTDTQYF.

V usage is TRBV29-1 and J usage is TRBJ2-2; maybe TRBD2 (5 bases). In germline, CDR1 is SQVTM, CDR2 ANQGSEA. V was shortened by 0 bases and J by 0 bases, with 17 bases between the two germline ends. The CDR3 covers 18 residues. CDR3 DNA: TGCAGCGTTGAAGATCCAGCTAGCCGGGTCGCGAACACCGGGGAGCTGTTTTTT. Amino acids: CSVEDPASRVANTGELFF.

In this sample, this clonotype turned up many times. Germline is not matched at one junction end, which may reflect a read error. This sequence joins TRBV6-5 and TRBJ2-3; 10 bases fit TRBD2. This CDR3 is 13 amino acids long. Germline V gene data show CDR1 as MNHEY and CDR2 as SVGAGI. CDR3 in amino acids: CASSSFSGGAVHF. In DNA form, the CDR3 reads TGTGCCAGCAGTTCATTCAGCGGGGGGGCGGTTCATTTT.

This chain uses TRBV2 with TRBJ2-7; D is perhaps TRBD1 (7 bases). V was trimmed by 6 bases and J by 9 bases, leaving 15 bases between them. CDR1 and CDR2 from the germline V gene are SNHLY and FYNNEI. The CDR3 contains 12 residues. For the CDR3, the DNA is TGTGCCAGCAGGGGGGGCCGACAGGGGCAGTACGTC. Amino acid sequence: CASRGGRQGQYV.

This clonotype was counted many times. This rearrangement joins TRBV18 to TRBJ2-7; perhaps TRBD2 as D (5 bases). V dropped 6 bases and J dropped 2 bases, with 11 bases sitting between them. This CDR3 spans 13 amino acids. Germline loops: CDR1 KGHSH, CDR2 LQKENI. The CDR3 region is CASSFAGTYEQYF. CDR3 nucleotides: TGTGCCAGCTCCTTTGCCGGGACCTACGAGCAGTACTTC.

This clonotype has a handful of counts. V gene TRBV4-1 combines with J gene TRBJ2-1, with D perhaps matching TRBD2 (6 bases). CDR1 MGHRA and CDR2 YSYEKL come from the germline V gene. V was trimmed by 0 bases and J by 9 bases, leaving 15 bases between them. The CDR3 extends over 15 amino acids. For the CDR3, the DNA is TGCGCCAGCAGCCAAGAGGGTCCGTTGCGGGGTGAGCAGTTCTTC. Protein sequence: CASSQEGPLRGEQFF.

This clonotype appeared many times. This chain connects TRBV12-3 or TRBV12-4 to TRBJ2-3, with D tentatively TRBD1 or TRBD2 (6 bases each). The CDR3 has 15 amino acids. Trimming shortened V by 6 bases and J by 0 bases, and 13 bases separated the two germline ends. The CDR3 nucleotides are TGTGCCAGCAGGCGCGGGACAACTAGCACAGATACGCAGTATTTT. This encodes CASRRGTTSTDTQYF.

The CDR3 reads CASMEGAPIYNEQFF. CDR3 coding DNA: TGTGCCAGCATGGAAGGGGCCCCCATCTACAATGAGCAGTTCTTC. The genes are TRBV2 and TRBJ2-1; tentatively, D is TRBD1 (5 bases). The CDR3 loop spans 15 amino acids. Germline CDR1 reads SNHLY; CDR2 reads FYNNEI. Deletions cut 7 bases from V and 3 bases from J, with 16 bases between.

This clonotype was observed a handful of times. This chain links TRBV5-1 with TRBJ2-1, with D maybe TRBD1 (6 bases). CDR1 is SGHRS and CDR2 is YFSETQ in the germline V gene. V lost 1 base to trimming and J lost 5 bases, with 19 bases between them. The CDR3 runs 17 residues. CDR3 bases: TGCGCCAGCAGCTTGTCCAAAACAGGGATTGCCCACAATGAGCAGTTCTTC. Residues: CASSLSKTGIAHNEQFF.

The chain couples TRBV5-8 to TRBJ2-7, with D possibly being TRBD1 or TRBD2 (6 bases each). CDR1 is SGHTS, CDR2 YDEGEE, per germline. V lost 0 bases and J lost 6, with 16 bases in between. The CDR3 contains 15 residues. The CDR3 DNA reads TGTGCCAGCAGCTTGGTGGTGGCAGGGGACTCCGAGCAGTACGTC. Translated, it gives CASSLVVAGDSEQYV.

This clonotype was seen a few times. This chain joins TRBV12-3 or TRBV12-4 and TRBJ2-1; D could derive from TRBD1 or TRBD2 (5 bases each). The CDR3 is 16 amino acids. Trimming left V 4 bases short and J 0 bases short, with 13 bases between. The CDR3 coding sequence is TGTGCCAGCAGTTACCGGGGCTATAGCTCCTACAATGAGCAGTTCTTC. It yields the protein CASSYRGYSSYNEQFF.